This T cell receptor (beta chain) was documented in a study of graft-versus-host responses after intestinal transplantation. Concerning this clone itself: Its antigen is undetermined.

The germline V gene encodes CDR1 LGHNA and CDR2 YSLEER. The trim removed 4 bases at V and 6 bases at J, leaving 10 bases unmatched. This CDR3 region has 15 residues. Profiling relied on immunoSEQ multiplex PCR, and the TCRdb table lists in-frame clones only, not all of them. The sample shows 85,000 to 100,000 clones, approximately 94% of them seen only once. Sample: unstimulated CD8+ T cells sorted from spleen or lymph node cells, taken before intestinal transplant. The receptor comes from a human donor who received an intestinal transplant. This sequence joins TRBV4-3 and TRBJ1-2; 8 bases agree with TRBD1. CDR3 nucleotides: TGCGCCAGCAGCCTAGGACAGGGCGTGGGGGATGGCTACACCTTC. This encodes CASSLGQGVGDGYTF.